This is a list of T cell receptor beta chains from one sample in a study of T cell responses to AZD1222 COVID-19 vaccine. Using immunoSEQ multiplex PCR, the repertoire was profiled, and TCRdb retains in-frame clones only, with some absent. The sample shows over 30,000 clones, approximately 88% of them seen only once. Sample: peripheral blood, taken 28 days after the second dose of the MenACWY control vaccine. These receptors originate from an adult who received the MenACWY meningococcal vaccine as a control. Each CDR3 is given with its conserved first and last residue. A D gene is named only where the DNA matches it firmly. Some rows mark clone size as missing; the rest say once, few, many or name a class of expanded clone.

v_call	j_call	clone_size	d_call	cdr3_aa	cdr3_nt
TRBV27	TRBJ2-1	.	TRBD2	CASIRPEREECNEQFF	TGTGCCAGCATTCGCCCCGAGCGGGAGGAATGCAATGAGCAGTTCTTC
TRBV2	TRBJ1-5	.	.	CASSDAGGHSNQPQHF	TGTGCCAGCAGTGATGCGGGGGGCCATAGCAATCAGCCCCAGCATTTT
TRBV28	TRBJ1-5	few	.	CASNSGPPQHF	TGTGCCAGCAACTCGGGACCGCCCCAGCATTTT
TRBV30	TRBJ1-2	.	.	CAWMKYGYTF	TGTGCCTGGATGAAGTATGGCTACACCTTC
TRBV5-1	TRBJ1-1	.	.	CASSGSDSTEAFF	TGCGCCAGCAGCGGATCTGACAGCACTGAAGCTTTCTTT
TRBV28	TRBJ2-7	.	TRBD2	CASRVGGRTYEQYF	TGTGCCAGCAGGGTCGGCGGGAGGACCTACGAGCAGTACTTC
TRBV9	TRBJ2-3	.	.	CASSVGSQSRATDTQYF	TGTGCCAGCAGCGTAGGTAGCCAATCAAGGGCAACAGATACGCAGTATTTT
TRBV5-8	TRBJ2-1	.	.	CASSPLNEQFF	TGTGCCAGCAGCCCCTTAAATGAGCAGTTCTTC
TRBV6-2/TRBV6-3	TRBJ1-5	.	.	CASSPNSVNQPQHF	TGTGCCAGCAGTCCCAACAGTGTCAATCAGCCCCAGCATTTT
TRBV21-1	TRBJ2-7	.	.	CASSKARGPYEQYF	TGTGCCAGCAGCAAGGCGAGAGGACCCTACGAGCAGTACTTC
TRBV5-4	TRBJ1-1	.	.	CASSFGQGAHTEAFF	TGTGCCAGCAGCTTTGGGCAGGGAGCGCACACTGAAGCTTTCTTT
TRBV7-6	TRBJ2-1	.	TRBD2	CASSSLGGSRWNEQFF	TGTGCCAGCAGCTCCCTGGGCGGGAGTCGATGGAACGAGCAGTTCTTC
TRBV11-2	TRBJ2-1	.	TRBD2	CASSGLARIEQFF	TGTGCCAGCAGTGGACTAGCGAGAATTGAGCAGTTCTTC
TRBV19	TRBJ2-4	.	TRBD2	CASREGAKNIQYF	TGTGCCAGTCGGGAGGGGGCCAAAAACATTCAGTACTTC
TRBV29-1	TRBJ1-1	.	TRBD1	CSADRGTSEAFF	TGCAGCGCGGACAGGGGGACTTCTGAAGCTTTCTTT
TRBV2	TRBJ2-3	.	TRBD2	CASSGSGTQYF	TGTGCCAGTAGCGGGAGCGGTACGCAGTATTTT
TRBV19	TRBJ2-1	.	.	CASTHSEAGAQFF	TGTGCCAGTACCCATTCGGAGGCAGGGGCGCAGTTCTTC
TRBV28	TRBJ1-2	few	.	CASSSYRSGGYTF	TGTGCCAGCAGTTCATACAGATCGGGAGGCTACACCTTC
TRBV4-1	TRBJ2-5	.	.	CASSQIAPETQYF	TGCGCCAGCAGCCAAATCGCTCCGGAGACCCAGTACTTC
TRBV7-9	TRBJ2-1	.	TRBD2	CASSVYFGLEVNEQFF	TGTGCCAGCAGTGTATATTTCGGACTAGAGGTCAATGAGCAGTTCTTC
TRBV6-1	TRBJ2-4	.	.	CASSDGTTLAKNIQYF	TGTGCCAGCAGTGATGGGACGACCTTGGCCAAAAACATTCAGTACTTC
TRBV19	TRBJ2-7	few	TRBD1	CASSSGQGLEQYF	TGTGCCAGTAGTTCGGGACAGGGACTGGAGCAGTACTTC
TRBV5-1	TRBJ2-7	.	TRBD2	CASAREGRYEQYF	TGCGCCAGCGCGCGGGAGGGCCGGTACGAGCAGTACTTC
TRBV5-4	TRBJ2-2	.	.	CASGVAPNTGELFF	TGTGCCAGCGGGGTAGCGCCGAACACCGGGGAGCTGTTTTTT
TRBV7-9	TRBJ1-1	.	.	CASSLLMNTEAFF	TGTGCCAGCAGCCTACTTATGAACACTGAAGCTTTCTTT
TRBV18	TRBJ1-2	.	.	CASSLTTEYGYTF	TGTGCCAGCTCCTTAACTACAGAGTATGGCTACACCTTC
TRBV30	TRBJ2-1	.	.	CAWSVYEQFF	TGTGCCTGGAGTGTTTATGAGCAGTTCTTC
TRBV7-8	TRBJ2-3	.	TRBD2	CASSWAGADTQYF	TGTGCCAGCAGCTGGGCGGGAGCAGATACGCAGTATTTT
TRBV24-1	TRBJ1-1	.	.	CATSDPRRLNTEAFF	TGTGCCACCAGTGACCCCCGCCGATTGAACACTGAAGCTTTCTTT
TRBV9	TRBJ2-2	.	.	CASSVRALTGELFF	TGTGCCAGCAGCGTAAGGGCCCTTACCGGGGAGCTGTTTTTT
TRBV7-3	TRBJ2-1	.	TRBD2	CASSRQDGTSGFSYNEQFF	TGTGCCAGCAGCCGACAAGACGGGACTAGCGGGTTCTCCTACAATGAGCAGTTCTTC
TRBV24-1	TRBJ1-5	.	.	CATADSAFNQPQHF	TGTGCCACCGCCGACTCGGCCTTCAATCAGCCCCAGCATTTT
TRBV28	TRBJ1-2	once	.	CASSNRDALHYGYTF	TGTGCCAGCAGTAACCGGGACGCCCTCCACTATGGCTACACCTTC
TRBV6-4	TRBJ2-3	.	TRBD2	CASSDWGGPTDTQYF	TGTGCCAGCAGTGATTGGGGGGGACCCACAGATACGCAGTATTTT
TRBV28	TRBJ2-5	.	TRBD1	CASSPTGFQETQYF	TGTGCCAGCAGCCCGACAGGGTTCCAAGAGACCCAGTACTTC
TRBV5-3	TRBJ2-2	.	TRBD1	CARSTGQGEDTGELFF	TGTGCCAGAAGCACCGGACAGGGGGAGGACACCGGGGAGCTGTTTTTT
TRBV5-1	TRBJ2-2	.	TRBD2	CASSNLTSVPGELFF	TGCGCCAGCAGCAACCTCACTAGCGTCCCCGGGGAGCTGTTTTTT
TRBV27	TRBJ1-5	.	.	CASSLSPAAQVAIWNQPQHF	TGTGCCAGCAGTTTATCGCCGGCAGCGCAAGTGGCAATATGGAATCAGCCCCAGCATTTT
TRBV5-4	TRBJ2-7	.	.	CASSLGDLLPPYEQYF	TGTGCCAGCAGCTTGGGGGATCTTTTACCCCCCTACGAGCAGTACTTC
TRBV30	TRBJ2-7	few	.	CAKRAGAGYEQYF	TGTGCTAAAAGGGCCGGGGCCGGGTACGAGCAGTACTTC
TRBV10-3	TRBJ2-1	.	.	CAISVELAYNEQFF	TGTGCCATCAGTGTGGAGCTAGCCTACAATGAGCAGTTCTTC
TRBV4-2	TRBJ2-3	once	.	CASSQEDWSTQYF	TGTGCCAGCAGCCAAGAGGACTGGAGTACGCAGTATTTT
TRBV5-6	TRBJ1-2	.	.	CASSFGWMRGYTF	TGTGCCAGCAGCTTTGGGTGGATGCGGGGCTACACCTTC
TRBV7-6	TRBJ2-5	.	.	CASSLGGVSQYF	TGTGCCAGCAGCTTAGGAGGGGTGTCCCAGTACTTC
TRBV2	TRBJ2-1	.	.	CASSARTINEQFF	TGTGCCAGCAGTGCCCGGACCATCAATGAGCAGTTCTTC
TRBV15	TRBJ1-4	.	.	CATSREQGRNEKLFF	TGTGCCACCAGCAGAGAACAGGGAAGAAATGAAAAACTGTTTTTT
TRBV5-8	TRBJ2-1	few	.	CASSFRGNLRFEQFF	TGTGCCAGCAGCTTCCGCGGGAACCTTAGGTTTGAGCAGTTCTTC
TRBV7-9	TRBJ2-7	.	TRBD1	CASSQGVGEQYF	TGTGCCAGCAGCCAGGGGGTTGGCGAGCAGTACTTC
TRBV9	TRBJ2-5	.	.	CASSRRGDKSAETQYF	TGTGCCAGCAGCCGTCGGGGGGACAAATCGGCAGAGACCCAGTACTTC
TRBV10-2	TRBJ1-1	.	TRBD1	CASLRGPEAFF	TGCGCCAGCCTTAGGGGGCCTGAAGCTTTCTTT
TRBV19	TRBJ2-1	.	.	CASRQSYSYNEQFF	TGTGCCAGTCGACAGAGTTACTCCTACAATGAGCAGTTCTTC
TRBV30	TRBJ1-1	.	TRBD1	CAWGQGGSEAFF	TGTGCCTGGGGTCAAGGGGGCTCTGAAGCTTTCTTT
TRBV9	TRBJ2-1	.	TRBD1	CASSVGIGTGSSYNEQFF	TGTGCCAGCAGCGTAGGAATAGGGACAGGGAGCTCCTACAATGAGCAGTTCTTC
TRBV2	TRBJ2-3	once	.	CASSRIGDTQYF	TGTGCCAGCAGCAGGATCGGGGATACGCAGTATTTT